Below, 3 T cell receptor beta chains from the same sample are listed, as sequenced in a study of T cell changes during pregnancy in multiple sclerosis. Profiled with immunoSEQ multiplex PCR; TCRdb holds only in-frame clones, not every one. The table lists 35,000 to 50,000 clones, about 90% of them singletons. The sample in question was CD4+ T cells from peripheral blood mononuclear cells, obtained in the third trimester of pregnancy. The receptor source for this set is a female donor in good health, enrolled as a control in a pregnancy study.

This clone was counted a single time. The chain recombines TRBV7-2 with TRBJ2-5; TRBD2 matches at 8 bases. Trimming at V came to 5 bases and at J to 4 bases, leaving 12 bases not matched to a gene. This CDR3 has 16 residues. Germline V gives CDR1 SGHTA, CDR2 FQGNSA. The CDR3 sequence is CASSPNSGVGGETQYF. In DNA form, the CDR3 reads TGTGCCAGCAGCCCCAATAGCGGGGTAGGGGGAGAGACCCAGTACTTC.

V gene TRBV5-8 combines with J gene TRBJ2-7; D gene unclear. The germline V gene has CDR1 SGHTS and CDR2 YDEGEE. V dropped 1 base and J dropped 2 bases, with 13 bases sitting between them. The CDR3 totals 15 residues. In DNA, the CDR3 is TGTGCCAGCAGCTTGTCCCTTGGGCCCACCTACGAGCAGTACTTC. It specifies CASSLSLGPTYEQYF.

The CDR3 DNA reads as TGTGCCAGCAGCTTTAAAGAGACCCAGTACTTC. Amino acid sequence: CASSFKETQYF. The chain recombines TRBV7-2 with TRBJ2-5, with D uncertain. CDR1 SGHTA and CDR2 FQGNSA come from the germline V gene. The CDR3 sequence is 11 residues long. V shed 3 bases and J shed 3 bases, with 2 bases lying between them.